The present TCR beta chain was sequenced within a study of T-cell memory formation after mild COVID-19. Study details: Clustering of TCRs was largely donor specific.

Overall study findings and caveats: Most CD4+ clones that shrank were in CM and EM, while CD8+ ones turned up in EMRA. Second-wave clones peaking on day 37 lacked confirmed SARS-CoV-2 specificity.

This clonotype turned up a few times. The antigen remains unidentified. Libraries for TCRalpha and TCRbeta carried sample barcodes and unique molecular identifiers via 5'RACE. From the 5' RACE reads, TCRdb called clonotypes with MiXCR, one entry per CDR3 protein. Found here are 550,000 to 650,000 distinct CDR3 sequences, approximately 15% of them singletons; the top ten hold approximately 8.1%. Trimming removed 5 bases from V and 5 bases from J, with 6 bases in between. Germline loops: CDR1 SGHVS, CDR2 FQNEAQ. The CDR3 consists of 12 residues. Material: PBMCs or a T cell subset sorted from them (not recorded which). The sequence came from an adult woman who had mild COVID-19 (a few samples of this study predate the infection). Cell type and time point are not known. The chain has TRBV7-8 and TRBJ1-4; D is undetermined. DNA for the CDR3: TGTGCCAGCAGCGCCATAAATGAAAAACTGTTTTTT. Translating gives CASSAINEKLFF.